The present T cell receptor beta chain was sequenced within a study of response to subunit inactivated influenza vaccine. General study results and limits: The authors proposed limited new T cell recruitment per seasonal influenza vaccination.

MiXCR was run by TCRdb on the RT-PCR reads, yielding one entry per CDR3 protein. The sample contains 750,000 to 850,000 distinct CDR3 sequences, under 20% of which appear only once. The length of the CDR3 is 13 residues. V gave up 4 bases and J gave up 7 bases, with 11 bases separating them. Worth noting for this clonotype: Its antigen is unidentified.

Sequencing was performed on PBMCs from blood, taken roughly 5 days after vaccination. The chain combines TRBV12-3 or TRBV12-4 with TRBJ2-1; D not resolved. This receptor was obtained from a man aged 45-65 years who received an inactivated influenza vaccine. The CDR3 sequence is CASSYLGSNEQFF. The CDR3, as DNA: TGTGCCAGCAGTTACCTCGGGTCGAATGAGCAGTTCTTC.